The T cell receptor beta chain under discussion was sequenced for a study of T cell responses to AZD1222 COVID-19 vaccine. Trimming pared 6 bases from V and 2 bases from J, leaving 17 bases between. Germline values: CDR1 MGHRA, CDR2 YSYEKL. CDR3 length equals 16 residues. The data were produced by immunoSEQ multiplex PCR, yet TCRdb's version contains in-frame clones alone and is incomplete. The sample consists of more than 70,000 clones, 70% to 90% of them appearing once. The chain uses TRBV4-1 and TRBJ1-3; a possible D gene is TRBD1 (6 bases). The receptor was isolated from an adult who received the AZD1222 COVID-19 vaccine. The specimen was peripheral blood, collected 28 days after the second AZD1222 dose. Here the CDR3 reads CASSREQGKTGNTIYF. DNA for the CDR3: TGCGCCAGCAGTCGAGAACAGGGCAAGACTGGAAACACCATATATTTT.